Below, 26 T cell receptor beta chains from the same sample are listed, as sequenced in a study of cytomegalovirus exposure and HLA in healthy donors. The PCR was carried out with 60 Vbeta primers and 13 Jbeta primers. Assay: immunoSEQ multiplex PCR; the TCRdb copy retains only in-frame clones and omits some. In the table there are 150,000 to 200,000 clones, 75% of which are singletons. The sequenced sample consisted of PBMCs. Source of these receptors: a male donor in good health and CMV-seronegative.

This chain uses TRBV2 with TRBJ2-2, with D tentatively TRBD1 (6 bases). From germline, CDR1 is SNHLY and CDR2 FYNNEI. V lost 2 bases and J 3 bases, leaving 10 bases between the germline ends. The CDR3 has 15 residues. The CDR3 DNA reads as TGTGCCAGCAGTGAACAGGGGAGCGACACCGGGGAGCTGTTTTTT. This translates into CASSEQGSDTGELFF.

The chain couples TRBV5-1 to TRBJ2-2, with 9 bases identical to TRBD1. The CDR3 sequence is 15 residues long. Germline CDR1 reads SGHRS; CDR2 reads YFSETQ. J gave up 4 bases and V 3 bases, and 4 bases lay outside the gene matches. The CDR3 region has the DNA TGCGCCAGCAGCTGGGGACAGGGAGGCACCGGGGAGCTGTTTTTT. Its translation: CASSWGQGGTGELFF.

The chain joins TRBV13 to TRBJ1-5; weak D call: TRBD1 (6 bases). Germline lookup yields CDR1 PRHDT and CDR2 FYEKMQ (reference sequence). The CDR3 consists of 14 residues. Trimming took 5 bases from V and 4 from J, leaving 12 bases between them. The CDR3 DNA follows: TGTGCCAGCAGCCCCCGGACAGAAAATCAGCCCCAGCATTTT. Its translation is CASSPRTENQPQHF.

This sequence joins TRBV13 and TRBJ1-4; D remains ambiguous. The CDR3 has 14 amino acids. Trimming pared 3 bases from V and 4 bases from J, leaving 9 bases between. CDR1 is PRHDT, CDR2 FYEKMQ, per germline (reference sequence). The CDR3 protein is CASSFRRLNEKLFF. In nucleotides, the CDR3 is TGTGCCAGCAGCTTTCGGCGGCTTAATGAAAAACTGTTTTTT.

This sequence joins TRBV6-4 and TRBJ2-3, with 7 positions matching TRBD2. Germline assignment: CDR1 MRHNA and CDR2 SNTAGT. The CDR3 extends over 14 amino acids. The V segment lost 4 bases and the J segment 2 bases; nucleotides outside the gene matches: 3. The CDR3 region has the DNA TGTGCCAGCAGTGCTAGCGGATACACAGATACGCAGTATTTT. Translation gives CASSASGYTDTQYF.

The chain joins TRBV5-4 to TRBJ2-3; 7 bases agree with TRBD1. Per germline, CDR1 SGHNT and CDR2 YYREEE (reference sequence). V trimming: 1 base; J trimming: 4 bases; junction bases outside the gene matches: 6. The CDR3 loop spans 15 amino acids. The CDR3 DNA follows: TGTGCCAGCAGCTTGCCAGGGGGTTCCGCAGATACGCAGTATTTT. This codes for CASSLPGGSADTQYF.

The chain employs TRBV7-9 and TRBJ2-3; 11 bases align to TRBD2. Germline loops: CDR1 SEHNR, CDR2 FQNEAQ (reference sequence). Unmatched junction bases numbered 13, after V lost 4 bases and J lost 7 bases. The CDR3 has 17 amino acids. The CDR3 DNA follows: TGTGCCAGCAGCTCCCGACGACTAGCGGGGCAACCTAATACGCAGTATTTT. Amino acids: CASSSRRLAGQPNTQYF.

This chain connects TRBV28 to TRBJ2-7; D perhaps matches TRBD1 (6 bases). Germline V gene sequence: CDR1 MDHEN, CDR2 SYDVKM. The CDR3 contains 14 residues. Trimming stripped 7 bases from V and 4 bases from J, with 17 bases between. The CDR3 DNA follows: TGTGCCAGCACCATGGGGGCCCCTGTTTACGAGCAGTACTTC. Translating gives CASTMGAPVYEQYF.

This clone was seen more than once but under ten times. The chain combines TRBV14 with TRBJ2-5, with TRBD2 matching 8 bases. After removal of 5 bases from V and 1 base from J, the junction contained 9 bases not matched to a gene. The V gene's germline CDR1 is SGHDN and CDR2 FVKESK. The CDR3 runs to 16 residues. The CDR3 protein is CASSSGLGVPQETQYF. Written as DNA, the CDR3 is TGTGCCAGCAGCTCGGGACTAGGTGTGCCCCAAGAGACCCAGTACTTC.

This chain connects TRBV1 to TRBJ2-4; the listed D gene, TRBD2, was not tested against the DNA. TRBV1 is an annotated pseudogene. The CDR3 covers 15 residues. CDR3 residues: CTSKGGDPDGNIQYF. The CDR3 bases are TGCACCAGCAAAGGGGGGGACCCCGACGGAAACATTCAGTACTTC.

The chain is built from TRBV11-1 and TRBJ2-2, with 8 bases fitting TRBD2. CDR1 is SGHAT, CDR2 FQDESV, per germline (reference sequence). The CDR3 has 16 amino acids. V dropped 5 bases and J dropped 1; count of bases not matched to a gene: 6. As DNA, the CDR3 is TGTGCCAGCAGCCACCGCGGGGGGCTGAACACCGGGGAGCTGTTTTTT. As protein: CASSHRGGLNTGELFF.

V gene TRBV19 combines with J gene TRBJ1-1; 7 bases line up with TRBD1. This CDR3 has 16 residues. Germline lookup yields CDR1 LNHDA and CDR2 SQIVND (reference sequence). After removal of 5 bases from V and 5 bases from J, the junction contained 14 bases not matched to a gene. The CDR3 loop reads CASSPQRPQGRTEAFF. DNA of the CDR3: TGTGCCAGTAGTCCCCAGAGGCCACAGGGGAGGACTGAAGCTTTCTTT.

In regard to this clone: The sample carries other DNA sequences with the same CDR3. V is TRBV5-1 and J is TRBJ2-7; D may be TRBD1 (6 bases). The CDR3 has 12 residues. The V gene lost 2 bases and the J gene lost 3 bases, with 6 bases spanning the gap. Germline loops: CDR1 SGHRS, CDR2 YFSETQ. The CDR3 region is CASSLGGYEQYF. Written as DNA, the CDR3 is TGCGCCAGCAGCTTAGGGGGCTACGAGCAGTACTTC.

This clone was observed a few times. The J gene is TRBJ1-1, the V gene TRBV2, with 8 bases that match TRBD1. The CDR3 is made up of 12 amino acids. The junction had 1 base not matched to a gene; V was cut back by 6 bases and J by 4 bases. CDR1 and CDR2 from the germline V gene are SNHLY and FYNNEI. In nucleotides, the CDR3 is TGTGCCAGCAGACAGGGGGGCACTGAAGCTTTCTTT. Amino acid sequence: CASRQGGTEAFF.

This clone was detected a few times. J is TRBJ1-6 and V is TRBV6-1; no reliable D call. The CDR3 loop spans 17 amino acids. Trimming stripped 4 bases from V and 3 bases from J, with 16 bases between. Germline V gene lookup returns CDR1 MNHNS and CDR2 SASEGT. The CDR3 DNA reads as TGTGCCAGCAGTGGTGGACTGTTTGGAAACTATAATTCACCCCTCCACTTT. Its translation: CASSGGLFGNYNSPLHF.

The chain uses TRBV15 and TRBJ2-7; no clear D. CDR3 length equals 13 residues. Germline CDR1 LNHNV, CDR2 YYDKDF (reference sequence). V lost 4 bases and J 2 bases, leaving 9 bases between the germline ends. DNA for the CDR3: TGTGCCACCAGCACCTCCTTTACCTACGAGCAGTACTTC. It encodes CATSTSFTYEQYF.

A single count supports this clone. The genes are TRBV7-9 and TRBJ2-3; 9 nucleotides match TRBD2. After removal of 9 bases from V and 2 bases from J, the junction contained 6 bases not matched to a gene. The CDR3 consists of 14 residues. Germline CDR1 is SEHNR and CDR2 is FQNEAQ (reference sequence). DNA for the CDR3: TGTGCCAGAAAAGCGGGAGGCCCCACAGATACGCAGTATTTT. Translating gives CARKAGGPTDTQYF.

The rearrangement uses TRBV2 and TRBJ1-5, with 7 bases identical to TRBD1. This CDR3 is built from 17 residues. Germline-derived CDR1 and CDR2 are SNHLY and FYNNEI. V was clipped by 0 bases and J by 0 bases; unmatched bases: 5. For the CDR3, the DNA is TGTGCCAGCAGTGAAGCCAGGGACAGCCTTAGCAATCAGCCCCAGCATTTT. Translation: CASSEARDSLSNQPQHF.

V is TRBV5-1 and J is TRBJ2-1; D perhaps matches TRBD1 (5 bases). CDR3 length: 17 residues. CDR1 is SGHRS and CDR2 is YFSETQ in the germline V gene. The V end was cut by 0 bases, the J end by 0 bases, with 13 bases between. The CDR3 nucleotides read TGCGCCAGCAGCTTGGTAAGGGGCTTGAGCTCCTACAATGAGCAGTTCTTC. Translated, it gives CASSLVRGLSSYNEQFF.

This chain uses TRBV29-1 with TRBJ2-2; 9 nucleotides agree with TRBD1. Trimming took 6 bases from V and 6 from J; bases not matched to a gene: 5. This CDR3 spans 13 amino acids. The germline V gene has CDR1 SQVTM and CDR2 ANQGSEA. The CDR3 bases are TGCAGCGTAAATACAGGGGGCCCCGGGGAGCTGTTTTTT. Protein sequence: CSVNTGGPGELFF.

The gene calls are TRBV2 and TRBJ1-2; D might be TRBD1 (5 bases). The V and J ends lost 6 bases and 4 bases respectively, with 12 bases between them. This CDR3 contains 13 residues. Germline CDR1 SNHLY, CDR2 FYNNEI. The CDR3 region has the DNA TGTGCCAGCAGAATCGGGACTGCCTATGGCTACACCTTC. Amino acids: CASRIGTAYGYTF.

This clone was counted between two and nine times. The chain's CDR3 is CASSLETGTNYGYTF. In DNA, the CDR3 is TGTGCCAGCAGCTTGGAGACAGGGACTAACTATGGCTACACCTTC. This chain joins TRBV5-4 and TRBJ1-2; 7 nucleotides align to TRBD1. CDR3 length: 15 residues. With 0 bases clipped from V and 0 bases from J, the junction kept 2 bases outside the gene matches. Germline V gives CDR1 SGHNT, CDR2 YYREEE (reference sequence).

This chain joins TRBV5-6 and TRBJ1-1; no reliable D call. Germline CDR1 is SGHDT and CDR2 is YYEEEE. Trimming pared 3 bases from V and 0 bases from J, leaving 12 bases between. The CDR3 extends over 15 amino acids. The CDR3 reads CASSSNQLVNTEAFF. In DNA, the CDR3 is TGTGCCAGCAGCTCGAACCAGTTGGTGAACACTGAAGCTTTCTTT. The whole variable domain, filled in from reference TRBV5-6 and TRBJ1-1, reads DAGVTQSPTHLIKTRGQQVTLRCSPKSGHDTVSWYQQALGQGPQFIFQYYEEEERQRGNFPDRFSGHQFPNYSSELNVNALLLGDSALYLCASSSNQLVNTEAFFGQGTRLTVV.

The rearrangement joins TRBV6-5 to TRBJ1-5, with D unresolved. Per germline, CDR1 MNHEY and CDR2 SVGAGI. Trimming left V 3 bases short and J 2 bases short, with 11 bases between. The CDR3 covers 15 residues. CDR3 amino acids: CASSYSRHGNQPQHF. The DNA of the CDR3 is TGTGCCAGCAGTTATTCGAGGCATGGCAATCAGCCCCAGCATTTT.

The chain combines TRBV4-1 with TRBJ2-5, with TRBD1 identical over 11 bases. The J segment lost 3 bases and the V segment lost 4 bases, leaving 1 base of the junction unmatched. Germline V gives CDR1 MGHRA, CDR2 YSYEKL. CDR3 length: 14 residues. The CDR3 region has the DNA TGCGCCAGCAGCCTGGGACAGGGGGAAGAGACCCAGTACTTC. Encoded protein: CASSLGQGEETQYF.

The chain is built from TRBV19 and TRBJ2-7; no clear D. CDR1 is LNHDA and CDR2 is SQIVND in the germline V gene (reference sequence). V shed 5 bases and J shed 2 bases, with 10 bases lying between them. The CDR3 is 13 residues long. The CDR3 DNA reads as TGTGCCAGTAGTTCACGGGTCACCTACGAGCAGTACTTC. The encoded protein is CASSSRVTYEQYF. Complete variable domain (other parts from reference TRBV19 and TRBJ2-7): DGGITQSPKYLFRKEGQNVTLSCEQNLNHDAMYWYRQDPGQGLRLIYYSQIVNDFQKGDIAEGYSVSREKKESFPLTVTSAQKNPTAFYLCASSSRVTYEQYFGPGTRLTVT.